Listed below are T cell receptor beta chains from one sample, sequenced in a study of siplizumab effects on memory and regulatory T cells. Measured with immunoSEQ multiplex PCR; TCRdb has only the in-frame clones, and not every one. In the table there are about 120,000 clones, 85% to 95% of which are singletons. The material sequenced was non-Treg CD4+ T cells sorted from blood. These receptors came from a human donor in good health. Each CDR3 is given with its conserved first and last residue. A D gene is named only where the DNA matches it firmly. Some rows mark clone size as missing; the rest say once, few, many or name a class of expanded clone.

V: TRBV7-9
size: -
D: -
J: TRBJ1-1
DNA: TGTGCCAGCAGCTTATTAGGGGTATCCGGTGAAGCTTTCTTT
CDR3: CASSLLGVSGEAFF

V: TRBV7-2
size: -
D: -
J: TRBJ2-3
DNA: TGTGCCAGCACTAGGGTGGGGTCAGATACGCAGTATTTT
CDR3: CASTRVGSDTQYF

V: TRBV9
size: few
D: -
J: TRBJ2-4
DNA: TGTGCCAGGAGGAACATTCAGGCCATTCAGTACTTC
CDR3: CARRNIQAIQYF

V: TRBV6-1
size: -
D: -
J: TRBJ2-1
DNA: TGTGCCAGCAGTGGGGGGTCAATTGGCTCCTACAATGAGCAGTTCTTC
CDR3: CASSGGSIGSYNEQFF

V: TRBV4-3
size: -
D: TRBD2
J: TRBJ2-3
DNA: TGCGCCAGCAGCCAAGATACAGGCCAGCGGGGGGGCAGAGCAGATACGCAGTATTTT
CDR3: CASSQDTGQRGGRADTQYF

V: TRBV6-4
size: once
D: -
J: TRBJ1-2
DNA: TGTGCCAGCAGTGACGGATTGGGTGGCTACACCTTC
CDR3: CASSDGLGGYTF

V: TRBV7-7
size: -
D: -
J: TRBJ2-5
DNA: TGTGCCAGCAGCTTGGGGAGCCAGACACAAGAGACCCAGTACTTC
CDR3: CASSLGSQTQETQYF

V: TRBV10-3
size: -
D: -
J: TRBJ1-2
DNA: TGTGCCATCAGTCGTGGACAGCTCTATGGCTACACCTTC
CDR3: CAISRGQLYGYTF

V: TRBV6-5
size: -
D: TRBD1
J: TRBJ1-4
DNA: TGTGCCAGCAGTACACCCGGGACAGGATCAGAAAAACTGTTTTTT
CDR3: CASSTPGTGSEKLFF

V: TRBV14
size: -
D: -
J: TRBJ2-1
DNA: TGTGCCAGCAGCCAAGATCGACGGAAATTATGGAATGAGCAGTTCTTC
CDR3: CASSQDRRKLWNEQFF

V: TRBV5-1
size: -
D: TRBD1
J: TRBJ1-2
DNA: TGCGCCAGCGGACAGGACAACGTCTACACCTTC
CDR3: CASGQDNVYTF

V: TRBV6-1
size: -
D: -
J: TRBJ2-1
DNA: TGTGCCAGCGGTATACGGGAGCAGTTCTTC
CDR3: CASGIREQFF

V: TRBV11-3
size: -
D: -
J: TRBJ1-3
DNA: TGTGCCAGCAGCCCGGGGGGACCCATCTCTGGAAACACCATATATTTT
CDR3: CASSPGGPISGNTIYF

V: TRBV10-1
size: -
D: -
J: TRBJ2-7
DNA: TGCGCCAGCACTAACGGGCACGAGCAGTACTTC
CDR3: CASTNGHEQYF

V: TRBV28
size: -
D: -
J: TRBJ2-7
DNA: TGTGCCGGTTCCGAGGGGAGCGTTCCCTACGAGCAGTACTTC
CDR3: CAGSEGSVPYEQYF

V: TRBV7-6
size: once
D: TRBD2
J: TRBJ2-5
DNA: TGTGCCAGCAGCTTAGGGCTAGCGGGGGGTGGCCAAGAGACCCAGTACTTC
CDR3: CASSLGLAGGGQETQYF

V: TRBV9
size: -
D: TRBD2
J: TRBJ2-2
DNA: TGTGCCAGCAGCCCACAGCGGGGGGGTGTTGTAAGCGAGGTGCTGTTTTTT
CDR3: CASSPQRGGVVSEVLFF

V: TRBV19
size: once
D: -
J: TRBJ1-4
DNA: TGTGCCAGTAGTATATCGGGTGCGACTAATGAAAAACTGTTTTTT
CDR3: CASSISGATNEKLFF

V: TRBV5-4
size: -
D: -
J: TRBJ1-2
DNA: TGTGCTTCGGCCAAACAGGACTCTGGCTATGGCTACACCTTC
CDR3: CASAKQDSGYGYTF

V: TRBV7-6
size: -
D: -
J: TRBJ2-3
DNA: TGTGCCAGCAGCCCCCCAGGAAAGTCCACAGATACGCAGTATTTT
CDR3: CASSPPGKSTDTQYF

V: TRBV20-1
size: once
D: -
J: TRBJ2-3
DNA: TGCAGTGCTTGGAGCTCAGATACGCAGTATTTT
CDR3: CSAWSSDTQYF

V: TRBV9
size: -
D: -
J: TRBJ1-3
DNA: TGTGCCAGCAGCGTTCCCGGGACTGCTGGAAACACCATATATTTT
CDR3: CASSVPGTAGNTIYF

V: TRBV11-2
size: -
D: TRBD2
J: TRBJ2-1
DNA: TGTGCCAGCAGCTCGGGACTAGCCGGTAATGAGCAGTTCTTC
CDR3: CASSSGLAGNEQFF

V: TRBV7-8
size: -
D: TRBD2
J: TRBJ2-1
DNA: TGTGCCAGCAGCTTCGGGACTAGCGGGCTCAATGAGCAGTTCTTC
CDR3: CASSFGTSGLNEQFF

V: TRBV4-2
size: -
D: TRBD1
J: TRBJ1-5
DNA: TGTGCCAGCAGCCAATCAACGACAGGGAATGGCAATCAGCCCCAGCATTTT
CDR3: CASSQSTTGNGNQPQHF

V: TRBV16
size: -
D: -
J: TRBJ2-7
DNA: TGTGCCAGCAGCCCTCCGGGGCCATCAACGCCCGACGAGCAGTACTTC
CDR3: CASSPPGPSTPDEQYF

V: TRBV2
size: -
D: -
J: TRBJ2-7
DNA: TGTGCCAGCAGTCTCAAGGTAGAGCAGTACTTC
CDR3: CASSLKVEQYF

V: TRBV2
size: -
D: -
J: TRBJ2-7
DNA: TGTGCCAGCAGTGGCGTCGGAGACTACGAGCAGTACTTC
CDR3: CASSGVGDYEQYF